The 14 T cell receptor beta chains below come from one sample, sequenced in a study of blood T cell repertoires in COVID-19. Sequenced by immunoSEQ multiplex PCR; TCRdb stores in-frame clones only, minus some. This table holds about 87,000 clones, approximately 85% found once. Material: peripheral blood. The receptor set was obtained from an elderly woman with COVID-19, enrolled during active disease.

This sequence joins TRBV6-6 and TRBJ1-3; no definite D call. The V gene's germline CDR1 is MNHNY and CDR2 SVGAGI (reference sequence). V was shortened by 6 bases and J by 0 bases, with 6 bases between the two germline ends. CDR3 length: 13 residues. The CDR3 DNA reads TGTGCCAGCAGGCGGGACTCTGGAAACACCATATATTTT. Translated, it gives CASRRDSGNTIYF.

The chain carries TRBV4-2 and TRBJ1-6; TRBD1 aligns across 7 bases. Germline V lookup: CDR1 LGHNA, CDR2 YNFKEQ. The CDR3 runs 15 residues. V shed 0 bases, J shed 5 bases, and the junction held 1 base outside the gene matches. The CDR3 bases are TGTGCCAGCAGCCAAGATGGACAGGATAATTCACCCCTCCACTTT. Its protein is CASSQDGQDNSPLHF.

The chain uses TRBV19 and TRBJ2-3; the match to TRBD2 covers 11 bases. V shed 6 bases, J shed 6 bases, and the junction held 11 bases outside the gene matches. Germline V gene lookup returns CDR1 LNHDA and CDR2 SQIVND (reference sequence). The length of the CDR3 is 16 residues. CDR3 residues: CASSPGLAVLRDTQYF. The DNA of the CDR3 is TGTGCCAGTAGCCCGGGACTAGCGGTTCTCCGGGATACGCAGTATTTT. The full variable domain, completed using reference TRBV19 and TRBJ2-3, is DGGITQSPKYLFRKEGQNVTLSCEQNLNHDAMYWYRQDPGQGLRLIYYSQIVNDFQKGDIAEGYSVSREKKESFPLTVTSAQKNPTAFYLCASSPGLAVLRDTQYFGPGTRLTVL.

The chain joins TRBV6-4 to TRBJ1-5, with 9 nucleotides matching TRBD1. The CDR3 extends over 17 amino acids. Germline V CDR1 and CDR2: MRHNA, SNTAGT. V lost 4 bases, J lost 6 bases, and 13 bases stayed unmatched. The CDR3 loop reads CASSAGTGIASRQPQHF. The CDR3 region has the DNA TGTGCCAGCAGTGCCGGGACAGGGATAGCATCGCGTCAGCCCCAGCATTTT.

J is TRBJ2-1 and V is TRBV5-6, with 13 bases identical to TRBD2. V lost 2 bases and J lost 7; bases outside the gene matches: 9. The CDR3 sequence is 17 residues long. CDR1 and CDR2 (germline): SGHDT, YYEEEE. CDR3 in amino acids: CASSFSTSGRARNEQFF. CDR3 DNA sequence: TGTGCCAGCAGCTTTTCTACTAGCGGGAGGGCCCGGAATGAGCAGTTCTTC.

This chain connects TRBV6-5 to TRBJ2-5; 8 nucleotides align to TRBD1. The CDR3 totals 16 residues. Germline V lookup: CDR1 MNHEY, CDR2 SVGAGI. The V and J ends lost 3 bases and 4 bases, in that order; junction bases with no gene match: 10. CDR3 nucleotide sequence: TGTGCCAGCAGTTATTCAGGACAGGGTTACGGAGAGACCCAGTACTTC. As protein: CASSYSGQGYGETQYF.

The J gene is TRBJ1-5, the V gene TRBV28, with D unclear. The CDR3 is made up of 15 amino acids. V was cut by 6 bases and J by 7 bases, with 19 bases left in between. Germline CDR1 is MDHEN and CDR2 is SYDVKM. The CDR3: CASRAGRAAGQPQHF. CDR3 DNA sequence: TGTGCCAGCAGAGCCGGGAGGGCCGCGGGACAGCCCCAGCATTTT.

This chain links TRBV28 with TRBJ2-4; 8 nucleotides align to TRBD2. In germline, CDR1 is MDHEN, CDR2 SYDVKM. V lost 3 bases to trimming and J lost 2 bases; unmatched junction nucleotides: 6. The CDR3 is made up of 16 amino acids. CDR3 region: CASSLGGGLSKNIQYF. In DNA, the CDR3 is TGTGCCAGCAGTTTGGGCGGGGGGTTGTCCAAAAACATTCAGTACTTC.

This clone came up once. J is TRBJ2-7 and V is TRBV10-3, with a weak D call TRBD2 (5 bases). Germline V lookup: CDR1 ENHRY, CDR2 SYGVKD. CDR3 length: 13 residues. Trimming pared 8 bases from V and 5 bases from J, leaving 16 bases between. The CDR3 bases are TGTGCCATCGCGGTCTCGGGGTCTGACGAGCAGTACTTC. This encodes CAIAVSGSDEQYF.

V and J are TRBV2 and TRBJ1-5, with no clear D. Trimming left V 3 bases short and J 7 bases short, with 7 bases between. CDR1 SNHLY and CDR2 FYNNEI come from the germline V gene. The CDR3 extends over 12 amino acids. DNA for the CDR3: TGTGCCAGCAGTGAGTCTAAGCAGCCCCAGCATTTT. Translating it yields CASSESKQPQHF.

The table lists this clone with a few counts. Given the absence of the conserved phenylalanine or tryptophan at the CDR3 end, a read error is likely. The DNA is left out, because the CDR3 cannot be placed on it with certainty; the CDR3 is given as TCRdb lists it. The chain is built from TRBV2 and TRBJ2-7; TRBD2, the D gene given by the table, was not confirmed from the DNA. Germline CDR1 is SNHLY and CDR2 is FYNNEI. Both ends counted, the CDR3 spans 12 residues. CDR3 loop: CASSDLAGGPGY.

The gene calls are TRBV18 and TRBJ1-6; D gene unclear. The CDR3 has 14 residues. The germline V gene has CDR1 KGHSH and CDR2 LQKENI. V dropped 3 bases and J dropped 7 bases, with 10 bases sitting between them. The CDR3 sequence: CASSPAGDNSPLHF. DNA of the CDR3: TGTGCCAGCTCACCGGCAGGCGACAATTCACCCCTCCACTTT.

In DNA, the CDR3 is TGTGCCAGCAGCTGGATGCGGGCCGGGGAGCTGTTTTTT. It translates to CASSWMRAGELFF. This chain joins TRBV11-3 and TRBJ2-2; D is possibly TRBD2 (5 bases). The CDR3 length is 13 residues. In germline, CDR1 is SGHNT, CDR2 YENEEA. Trimming took 4 bases from V and 6 from J, leaving 9 bases between them.

This chain joins TRBV2 and TRBJ1-1, with a possible D match to TRBD1 (6 bases). CDR1 is SNHLY and CDR2 is FYNNEI in the germline V gene. CDR3 length: 13 residues. V dropped 8 bases and J dropped 5 bases, with 15 bases sitting between them. This CDR3 reads CASFLFTGTEAFF. Written as DNA, the CDR3 is TGTGCCAGCTTCCTATTTACAGGGACTGAAGCTTTCTTT.